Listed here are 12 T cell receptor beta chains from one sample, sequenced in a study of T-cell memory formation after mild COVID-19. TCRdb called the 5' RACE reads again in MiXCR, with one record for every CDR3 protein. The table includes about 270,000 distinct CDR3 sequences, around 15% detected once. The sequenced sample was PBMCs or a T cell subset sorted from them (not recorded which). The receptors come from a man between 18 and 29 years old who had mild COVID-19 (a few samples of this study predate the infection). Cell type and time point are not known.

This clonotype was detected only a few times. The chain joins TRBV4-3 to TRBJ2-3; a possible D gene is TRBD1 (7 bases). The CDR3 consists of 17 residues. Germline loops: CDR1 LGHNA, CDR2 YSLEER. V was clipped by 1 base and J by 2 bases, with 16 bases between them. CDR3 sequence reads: CASSQVGGGVLTDTQYF. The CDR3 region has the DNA TGCGCCAGCAGCCAAGTAGGGGGCGGGGTCCTCACAGATACGCAGTATTTT.

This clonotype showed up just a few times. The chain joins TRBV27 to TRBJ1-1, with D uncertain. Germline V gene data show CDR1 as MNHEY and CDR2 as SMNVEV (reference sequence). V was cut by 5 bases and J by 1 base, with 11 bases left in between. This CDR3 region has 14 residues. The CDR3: CASSEDLPNTEAFF. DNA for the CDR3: TGTGCCAGCAGTGAGGACTTACCGAACACTGAAGCTTTCTTT.

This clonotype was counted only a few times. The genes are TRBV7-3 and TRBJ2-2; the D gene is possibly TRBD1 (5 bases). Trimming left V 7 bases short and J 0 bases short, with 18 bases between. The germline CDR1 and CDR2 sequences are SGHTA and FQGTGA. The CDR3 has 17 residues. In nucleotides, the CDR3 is TGTGCCAGCATCCCTCCCCCCAGGGTATCGAACACCGGGGAGCTGTTTTTT. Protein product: CASIPPPRVSNTGELFF.

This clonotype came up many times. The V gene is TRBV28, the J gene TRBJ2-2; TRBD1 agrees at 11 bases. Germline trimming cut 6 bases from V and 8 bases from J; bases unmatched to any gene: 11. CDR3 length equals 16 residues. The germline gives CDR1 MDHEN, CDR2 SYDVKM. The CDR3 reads CASSPPGQGAGGELFF. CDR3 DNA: TGTGCCAGCAGCCCACCCGGACAGGGGGCTGGTGGGGAGCTGTTTTTT. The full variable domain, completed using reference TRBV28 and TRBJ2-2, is DVKVTQSSRYLVKRTGEKVFLECVQDMDHENMFWYRQDPGLGLRLIYFSYDVKMKEKGDIPEGYSVSREKKERFSLILESASTNQTSMYLCASSPPGQGAGGELFFGEGSRLTVL.

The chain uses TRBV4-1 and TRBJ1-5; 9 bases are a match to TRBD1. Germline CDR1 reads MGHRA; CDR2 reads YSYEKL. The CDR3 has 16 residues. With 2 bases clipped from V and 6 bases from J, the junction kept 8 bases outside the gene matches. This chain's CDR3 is CASSQKQGAEVQPQHF. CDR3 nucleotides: TGCGCCAGCAGCCAAAAACAGGGGGCGGAGGTTCAGCCCCAGCATTTT.

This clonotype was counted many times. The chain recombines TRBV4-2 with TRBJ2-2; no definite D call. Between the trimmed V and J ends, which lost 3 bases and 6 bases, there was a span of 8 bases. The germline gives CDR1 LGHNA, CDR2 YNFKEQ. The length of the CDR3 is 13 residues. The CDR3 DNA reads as TGTGCCAGCAGCCAGGTTTCGGCCGGGGAGCTGTTTTTT. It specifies CASSQVSAGELFF.

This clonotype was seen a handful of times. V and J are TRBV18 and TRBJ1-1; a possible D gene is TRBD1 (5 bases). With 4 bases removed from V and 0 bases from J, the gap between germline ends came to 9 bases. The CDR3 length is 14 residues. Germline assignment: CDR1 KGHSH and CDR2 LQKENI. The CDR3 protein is CASSLGTMNTEAFF. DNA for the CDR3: TGTGCCAGCTCACTGGGGACCATGAACACTGAAGCTTTCTTT.

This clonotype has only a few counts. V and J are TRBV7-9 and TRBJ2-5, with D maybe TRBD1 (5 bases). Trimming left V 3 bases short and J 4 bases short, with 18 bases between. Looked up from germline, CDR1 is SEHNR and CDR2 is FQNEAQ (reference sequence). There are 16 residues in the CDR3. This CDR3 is CASSLTTILRGETQYF. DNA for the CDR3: TGTGCCAGCAGCTTGACGACAATCCTTAGGGGAGAGACCCAGTACTTC.

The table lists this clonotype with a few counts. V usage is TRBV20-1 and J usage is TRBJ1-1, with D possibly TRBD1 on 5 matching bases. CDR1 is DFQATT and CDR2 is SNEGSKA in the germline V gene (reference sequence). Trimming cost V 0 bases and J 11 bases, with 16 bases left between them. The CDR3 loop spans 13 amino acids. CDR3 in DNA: TGCAGTGCTAGAGACGAACTGTCTGGGGGGGCTTTCTTT. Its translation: CSARDELSGGAFF.

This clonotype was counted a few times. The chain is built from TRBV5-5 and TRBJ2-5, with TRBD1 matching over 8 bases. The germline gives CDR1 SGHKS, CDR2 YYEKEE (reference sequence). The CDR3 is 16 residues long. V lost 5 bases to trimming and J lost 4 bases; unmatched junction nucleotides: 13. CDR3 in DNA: TGTGCCAGCAGACCGACGACAGGGGTGGTGGCAGAGACCCAGTACTTC. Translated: CASRPTTGVVAETQYF.

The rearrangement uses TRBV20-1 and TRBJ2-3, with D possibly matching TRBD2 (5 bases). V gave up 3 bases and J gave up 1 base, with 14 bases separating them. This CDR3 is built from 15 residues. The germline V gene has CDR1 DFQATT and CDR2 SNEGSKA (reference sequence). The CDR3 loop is CSARGYMEGTDTQYF. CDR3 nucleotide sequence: TGCAGTGCTAGGGGGTACATGGAGGGCACAGATACGCAGTATTTT.

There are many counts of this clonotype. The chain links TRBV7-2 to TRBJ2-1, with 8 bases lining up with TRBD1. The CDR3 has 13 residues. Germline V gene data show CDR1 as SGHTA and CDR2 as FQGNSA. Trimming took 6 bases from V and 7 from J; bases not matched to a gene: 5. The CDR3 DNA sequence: TGTGCCAGCAGTCGGACAGGGTGGAATGAGCAGTTCTTC. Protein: CASSRTGWNEQFF.